This T cell receptor (beta chain) was obtained from a study of T cell responses to AZD1222 COVID-19 vaccine (dated by TCRdb to the early 2020s). Looking at the study overall: Because spike-specific TCR depth and breadth did not differ between the two schedules, AZD1222 recipients who got a second dose at roughly 4 weeks were pooled with those who got a second dose at roughly 12 weeks. A total of just over 230 trial participants underwent TCR sequencing, of whom nearly 210 had received two doses of AZD1222 and 26 had received two doses of the MenACWY control vaccine. Trial participants were enrolled by age into 18-55, 56-69 and 70-plus year subgroups, with roughly 160, 29 and 62 TCR-sequenced participants respectively.

For this clone: Its specific antigen is unknown. No base quality information exists; no much larger clone differs at one position.

The meaning of the sample's time point label: baseline before first vaccination. Samples from vaccinated people were obtained from the UK trials COV001 and COV002, which included a single-blind randomized controlled phase 2/3 trial of AZD1222 (ChAdOx1 nCoV-19) in healthy adults. For TCRbeta chain sequencing, PBMC samples were collected from trial participants at day 0 and at day 28 after the second dose. On the study overall, not on this receptor specifically: In the small 56-69-year group, the increase in depth fell short of significance, most likely because of low power. Because no day 14 peak-response samples were available, repertoires were characterized only after the peak T cell response. Participants were mostly white British, with more females than males. The authors suggested clonal diversity may have been underestimated. After two AZD1222 doses, both the breadth and the depth of spike-specific TCRs were significantly higher than at day 0 and than in MenACWY recipients. Conclusions about previously exposed vaccinees were limited because only six AZD1222 recipients were SARS-CoV-2 seropositive at baseline. Reportedly, almost half of the unique spike-specific TCRs recognized epitopes lying outside the regions that are mutated in the B.1.351 and B.1.1.7 variants. The whole spike protein was spanned by vaccine-associated CD4 TCRs, and dominant responses were seen in regions 160-218 and 743-854.

The CDR3 regions of human TCRbeta chains were analyzed by immunosequencing. For the original study's pipeline: Repertoire TCRs were matched against a reference library of SARS-CoV-2-specific TCRs generated with the MIRA antigen-specificity platform. Breadth was defined as the fraction of unique TCRs that were SARS-CoV-2-associated. Depth was defined as the fraction of total T cells that were SARS-CoV-2-associated. Using the MIRA data, each spike-specific TCR was mapped to the spike region that the TCR reacts to and placed in a CD4 or CD8 class. Log10-transformed breadth and depth values were compared by one-way ANOVA with Sidak's multiple comparisons tests. What TCRdb holds here is the immuneACCESS table cut down to in-frame rearrangements. Part of the clones is not present; checked against another copy, under half of the missing clones reflect an unresolved V gene, and the others are unexplained. V, J and clone size are taken as reported in that table, and D and trimming were inferred from the DNA itself. A total of over 100,000 clones appear in this sample, 90% of them only once. Of the sample, 1.5% to 2% falls within the top ten clones.

The CDR3 runs 14 amino acids, cysteine and phenylalanine included. The only DNA kept is the CDR3, 42 bases in frame from the first base. The junction carries 12 bases between V and J, which are trimmed by 6 bases and 4 bases respectively. For CDR1 and CDR2, the germline V gene lists MNHEY and SVGEGT. The rearrangement combines TRBV6-2 or TRBV6-3 with TRBJ1-4; the D segment could be TRBD1, given 6 matching bases. This receptor was taken from an adult in good health. The sample in question was peripheral blood, obtained on day 0 of AZD1222 vaccination. The CDR3 region: CASSGQFYNEKLFF. The DNA sequence reads TGTGCCAGCAGCGGACAGTTTTATAATGAAAAACTGTTTTTT.